This record covers a single TCR beta chain. Its target is unknown. Expressed TCRB transcripts got sequenced, as all isolated RNA was reverse transcribed. The method was immunoSEQ multiplex PCR; TCRdb's version includes in-frame clones alone and lacks a portion of them. The table lists more than 250,000 clones, around 15% of them singletons. This sample was included in a study of beta chain features in type 1 diabetes. General study points: All four CD4+ subsets from Type 1 diabetes patients carried moderately but significantly shorter TCRB CDR3s.

Sequencing was performed on naive CD4+ T cells from blood. The TCR comes from a young man with type 1 diabetes.

The CDR3 here is CANINGELFF. CDR3 coding DNA: TGTGCCAACATAAACGGGGAGCTGTTTTTT. This chain uses TRBV25-1 with TRBJ2-2, with D uncertain. Trimming pared 10 bases from V and 7 bases from J, leaving 7 bases between. CDR3 size: 10 residues. Germline CDR1 MGHDK, CDR2 SYGVNS.